These 24 T cell receptor beta chains originate from one sample sequenced in a study of blood T cell repertoires in COVID-19. Clones were sequenced by immunoSEQ multiplex PCR, and TCRdb holds only the in-frame ones, with some missing. Here the sample spans about 220,000 clones, 82% being singletons. Sequencing was done on a sample of PBMCs or T cells enriched from blood (not recorded which). All receptors derive from a woman aged 55-75 years who had recovered from COVID-19.

CDR3 sequence: CASSLMGGNSPLHF. CDR3 nucleotide sequence: TGTGCCAGCAGCTTAATGGGGGGAAATTCACCCCTCCACTTT. The gene calls are TRBV7-3 and TRBJ1-6; maybe TRBD1 (5 bases). The V and J ends lost 1 base and 7 bases respectively, with 8 bases between them. There are 14 residues in the CDR3. Germline V lookup: CDR1 SGHTA, CDR2 FQGTGA.

The chain couples TRBV7-2 to TRBJ2-3; 9 nucleotides agree with TRBD2. J gave up 5 bases and V 3 bases, and 6 bases lay outside the gene matches. Germline V gene data show CDR1 as SGHTA and CDR2 as FQGNSA. CDR3 length: 15 amino acids. The CDR3 bases are TGTGCCAGCAGCTTTAGGGGAGCGGGAGGAGATACGCAGTATTTT. Its translation is CASSFRGAGGDTQYF.

V gene TRBV5-3 combines with J gene TRBJ2-6, with TRBD2 matching 8 bases. TRBV5-3 is filed as an ORF, its function uncertain. The J segment lost 0 bases and the V segment lost 5 bases, leaving 10 bases of the junction unmatched. The CDR3 is 18 residues long. This CDR3 reads CARRRAGGRSSGANVLTF. In DNA form, the CDR3 reads TGTGCCAGAAGGCGGGCGGGAGGTAGGAGCTCTGGGGCCAACGTCCTGACTTTC.

The chain employs TRBV19 and TRBJ2-3, with D perhaps TRBD2 (6 bases). This CDR3 is built from 15 residues. Per the germline V gene, CDR1 is LNHDA and CDR2 is SQIVND (reference sequence). V was pared by 4 bases and J by 2 bases, with 13 bases between. The CDR3 here is CASSRGVESTDTQYF. CDR3 DNA: TGTGCCAGTAGTAGGGGGGTGGAATCCACAGATACGCAGTATTTT.

This clone was counted a few times. The rearrangement joins TRBV6-5 to TRBJ1-1, with 7 bases lining up with TRBD1. The CDR3 has 13 residues. CDR1 and CDR2 (germline): MNHEY, SVGAGI. The ends lost 6 bases at V and 10 bases at J; junction bases unmatched: 11. The CDR3 sequence is CASRLTTGSGAFF. The CDR3 region has the DNA TGTGCCAGCAGACTCACGACAGGGTCAGGAGCTTTCTTT.

This chain uses TRBV10-3 with TRBJ1-1, with D possibly TRBD1 on 5 matching bases. Germline V CDR1 and CDR2: ENHRY, SYGVKD. Between the trimmed V and J ends, which lost 1 base and 5 bases, there was a span of 14 bases. The CDR3 totals 15 residues. The CDR3 reads CAISEFRGTKTEAFF. As DNA, the CDR3 is TGTGCCATCAGTGAGTTTAGGGGTACAAAGACTGAAGCTTTCTTT.

In its sample, this clone was seen many times. This chain uses TRBV11-2 with TRBJ2-5; the match to TRBD1 covers 10 bases. From germline, CDR1 is SGHAT and CDR2 FQNNGV. The CDR3 is made up of 14 amino acids. Trimming at V came to 9 bases and at J to 4 bases, leaving 8 bases not matched to a gene. As DNA, the CDR3 is TGTGCCAGTTCGGGACAGGGGACCCGAGAGACCCAGTACTTC. It encodes CASSGQGTRETQYF.

V gene TRBV19 combines with J gene TRBJ2-7; D is unresolved. The CDR3 has 12 residues. V was clipped by 10 bases and J by 2 bases, with 12 bases between them. The germline V gene has CDR1 LNHDA and CDR2 SQIVND (reference sequence). The DNA of the CDR3 is TGTGCCACCGGTGGCGGCGCCTACGAGCAGTACTTC. This translates into CATGGGAYEQYF.

This clone was observed a handful of times. The V and J genes are TRBV3-1 (or the pseudogene TRBV3-2) and TRBJ1-1; possibly TRBD1 for D (6 bases). The V and J ends lost 3 bases and 4 bases respectively, with 9 bases between them. There are 13 residues in the CDR3. Germline loops: CDR1 LGHDT, CDR2 YNNKEL (reference sequence). The CDR3 sequence is CASSHRGRTEAFF. The CDR3 coding sequence is TGTGCCAGCAGCCACAGGGGTCGCACTGAAGCTTTCTTT.

Remarks on this clone: Other DNA sequences in the sample encode the same CDR3. The chain recombines TRBV10-3 with TRBJ2-7; D gene unclear. The CDR3 extends over 14 amino acids. Germline V gene sequence: CDR1 ENHRY, CDR2 SYGVKD. V shed 3 bases and J shed 2 bases, with 11 bases lying between them. The CDR3 bases are TGTGCCATCAGTGATTCGAAAACAACCTACGAGCAGTACTTC. It codes for CAISDSKTTYEQYF.

The J gene is TRBJ2-7, the V gene TRBV4-1, with 7 bases lining up with TRBD1. This CDR3 contains 17 residues. The V segment lost 5 bases and the J segment 7 bases; nucleotides outside the gene matches: 20. Germline lookup yields CDR1 MGHRA and CDR2 YSYEKL. The CDR3 sequence: CASSFAYPGTATGEQYF. The CDR3 coding sequence is TGCGCCAGCAGCTTTGCTTATCCCGGGACAGCAACGGGGGAGCAGTACTTC.

The CDR3 here is CASSPRRGLVDEQFF. DNA for the CDR3: TGCGCCAGCAGCCCACGAAGGGGGCTCGTTGATGAGCAGTTCTTC. V is TRBV4-1 and J is TRBJ2-1; 7 nucleotides agree with TRBD1. Germline-derived CDR1 and CDR2 are MGHRA and YSYEKL. J was trimmed by 8 bases and V by 4 bases; bases with no gene match: 11. This CDR3 spans 15 amino acids.

V usage is TRBV10-1 and J usage is TRBJ1-2; no clear D gene. Trimming removed 5 bases from V and 4 bases from J, with 11 bases in between. The germline CDR1 and CDR2 sequences are WNHNN and SYGVQD (reference sequence). The CDR3 sequence is 13 residues long. Here the CDR3 DNA reads TGCGCCAGCAGTCAAACAGCGGGCTATGGCTACACCTTC. Amino acid sequence: CASSQTAGYGYTF.

There are many counts of this clone. The CDR3 nucleotides read TGTGCCAGTAGCGGAACCCCCGGAGGTGAGACCCAGTACTTC. Encoded protein: CASSGTPGGETQYF. The chain carries TRBV19 and TRBJ2-5; D perhaps matches TRBD2 (5 bases). CDR1 LNHDA and CDR2 SQIVND come from the germline V gene (reference sequence). The CDR3 totals 14 residues. V gave up 6 bases and J gave up 5 bases, with 16 bases separating them.

The chain links TRBV7-2 to TRBJ2-7, with 9 nucleotides matching TRBD1. V dropped 5 bases and J dropped 3; count of bases not matched to a gene: 11. There are 16 residues in the CDR3. Germline V gives CDR1 SGHTA, CDR2 FQGNSA. CDR3 nucleotides: TGTGCCAGCAGCCCACTACCGGGACAGGGTTTCTACGAGCAGTACTTC. Translated: CASSPLPGQGFYEQYF.

This clone was seen a few times. The chain recombines TRBV24-1 with TRBJ2-2; 10 bases are shared with TRBD1. With 3 bases clipped from V and 7 bases from J, the junction kept 10 bases outside the gene matches. Germline V CDR1 and CDR2: KGHDR, SFDVKD. The CDR3 sequence is 17 residues long. The CDR3 bases are TGTGCCACCAGTGATACGCCGGGACAGGGGATTAGCGGGGAGCTGTTTTTT. This gives the protein CATSDTPGQGISGELFF.

This chain joins TRBV7-9 and TRBJ1-2, with D possibly TRBD1 on 5 matching bases. V lost 5 bases to trimming and J lost 5 bases, with 12 bases between them. Germline V gene sequence: CDR1 SEHNR, CDR2 FQNEAQ (reference sequence). CDR3 length: 13 residues. DNA of the CDR3: TGTGCCAGCAGCAGCTCCGGGGGATATGGCTACACCTTC. It is translated as CASSSSGGYGYTF.

V and J are TRBV15 and TRBJ2-2; maybe TRBD1 (6 bases). Germline values: CDR1 LNHNV, CDR2 YYDKDF (reference sequence). This CDR3 has 15 amino acids. Trimming shortened V by 5 bases and J by 6 bases, and 16 bases separated the two germline ends. The CDR3 is CATSLTGNGPGELFF. In nucleotides, the CDR3 is TGTGCCACCAGCTTAACAGGGAACGGTCCCGGGGAGCTGTTTTTT.

The chain links TRBV5-1 to TRBJ1-2; 7 positions agree with TRBD1. The V gene's germline CDR1 is SGHRS and CDR2 YFSETQ. V was pared by 3 bases and J by 4 bases, with 3 bases of the junction left unmatched. The length of the CDR3 is 13 residues. The CDR3 loop reads CASSSTGSYGYTF. The DNA for the CDR3 is TGCGCCAGCAGCTCGACAGGGTCCTATGGCTACACCTTC. Full variable domain (rest looked up from reference TRBV5-1 and TRBJ1-2): KAGVTQTPRYLIKTRGQQVTLSCSPISGHRSVSWYQQTPGQGLQFLFEYFSETQRNKGNFPGRFSGRQFSNSRSEMNVSTLELGDSALYLCASSSTGSYGYTFGSGTRLTVV.

The chain carries TRBV6-5 and TRBJ1-2, with 8 bases aligning to TRBD1. CDR3 size: 15 residues. V was clipped by 0 bases and J by 4 bases; unmatched bases: 4. Germline lookup yields CDR1 MNHEY and CDR2 SVGAGI. This chain's CDR3 is CASSYSAGGFYGYTF. In nucleotides, the CDR3 is TGTGCCAGCAGTTACTCGGCAGGGGGCTTCTATGGCTACACCTTC.

The chain recombines TRBV29-1 with TRBJ2-1; 8 bases agree with TRBD1. This CDR3 is built from 14 residues. CDR1 is SQVTM, CDR2 ANQGSEA, per germline. V dropped 3 bases and J dropped 2; count of bases not matched to a gene: 3. The CDR3 region has the DNA TGCAGCGTTGACGACAGGGGCGCCTACAATGAGCAGTTCTTC. Translating gives CSVDDRGAYNEQFF.

The chain couples TRBV18 to TRBJ1-4; no firm D call. V lost 3 bases and J lost 8, with 7 bases in between. From germline, CDR1 is KGHSH and CDR2 LQKENI. CDR3 length: 12 residues. As DNA, the CDR3 is TGTGCCAGCTCACCGAACCGGGAAAAACTGTTTTTT. It translates to CASSPNREKLFF.

This rearrangement joins TRBV5-1 to TRBJ1-4; D uncertain. V was clipped by 3 bases and J by 5 bases, with 14 bases between them. The CDR3 loop spans 15 amino acids. Germline V CDR1 and CDR2: SGHRS, YFSETQ. CDR3 amino acids: CASSSREAGNEKLFF. The CDR3 nucleotides read TGCGCCAGCAGCTCTCGGGAGGCGGGGAATGAAAAACTGTTTTTT.

This chain connects TRBV10-3 to TRBJ2-1; possibly TRBD2 for D (6 bases). The CDR3 consists of 14 residues. From germline, CDR1 is ENHRY and CDR2 SYGVKD. V was trimmed by 3 bases and J by 6 bases, leaving 12 bases between them. CDR3 sequence (DNA): TGTGCCATCAGTGATCGGCGGGACCGCAATGAGCAGTTCTTC. It translates to CAISDRRDRNEQFF.